In this sample, the clone carrying this T cell receptor beta chain turned up a few times. Germline V lookup: CDR1 ENHRY, CDR2 SYGVKD. The CDR3 consists of 16 residues. The germline V and J ends were trimmed by 2 bases and 6 bases, with 16 bases remaining between them. The sample originates from a study of tumour-infiltrating T cells in Burkitt lymphoma. Study-wide context: All epidemiological Burkitt lymphoma subtypes were represented in the cohort.

The protocol was immunoSEQ multiplex PCR, while the TCRdb copy is restricted to in-frame clones and leaves out a portion. The table includes over a thousand clones, approximately 17% detected once. The specimen sequenced was tumor tissue. This rearrangement joins TRBV10-3 to TRBJ2-2, with D uncertain. The clonotype comes from a human donor with Burkitt lymphoma. CDR3 loop: CAISEDFLGMAGELFF. The DNA for the CDR3 is TGTGCCATCAGTGAGGACTTCCTGGGGATGGCCGGGGAGCTGTTTTTT.